Below, 9 T cell receptor beta chains from the same sample are listed, as sequenced in a study of CD8 T cells in ankylosing spondylitis. One entry per CDR3 protein, called by TCRdb with MiXCR from the 5' RACE reads. The table lists 25,000 to 30,000 distinct CDR3 sequences, nearly 5.5% of them singletons. Specimen: blood, either unsorted or a sorted T cell fraction (not recorded which). The receptors originated from a female donor with ankylosing spondylitis or in good health (not recorded which).

The chain has TRBV9 and TRBJ2-7; TRBD1 is a possible D gene (6 bases). This CDR3 has 15 residues. Germline CDR1 reads SGDLS; CDR2 reads YYNGEE. V lost 0 bases to trimming and J lost 6 bases, with 16 bases between them. The CDR3 region has the DNA TGTGCCAGCAGCGTAGATGGGACAAAAACACTCGAGCAGTACTTC. Its protein product is CASSVDGTKTLEQYF.

This clonotype was seen ten or more times. V and J are TRBV9 and TRBJ1-1, with 9 nucleotides matching TRBD1. With 4 bases clipped from V and 7 bases from J, the junction kept 5 bases outside the gene matches. Looked up from germline, CDR1 is SGDLS and CDR2 is YYNGEE. The CDR3 length is 13 residues. In DNA, the CDR3 is TGTGCCAGCAGCCCTAGACAGGGGGGTGAAGCTTTCTTT. Its translation: CASSPRQGGEAFF.

In its sample, this clonotype is medium-sized. The V call is TRBV9, the J call TRBJ1-1, with D uncertain. Deletions cut 4 bases from V and 0 bases from J, with 10 bases between. Germline CDR1 SGDLS, CDR2 YYNGEE. This CDR3 contains 14 residues. As DNA, the CDR3 is TGTGCCAGCAGCCTGGGGAGGTTGAACACTGAAGCTTTCTTT. Translation gives CASSLGRLNTEAFF.

The chain uses TRBV9 and TRBJ2-7, with TRBD2 matching 8 bases. Germline CDR1 SGDLS, CDR2 YYNGEE. CDR3 length equals 14 residues. V lost 1 base, J lost 3 bases, and 3 bases stayed unmatched. Here the CDR3 DNA reads TGTGCCAGCAGCGTAAGGAGCGGGAGCTACGAGCAGTACTTC. This encodes CASSVRSGSYEQYF.

J is TRBJ2-1 and V is TRBV9; 11 bases match TRBD2. Germline V lookup: CDR1 SGDLS, CDR2 YYNGEE. The CDR3 loop spans 16 amino acids. Trimming removed 3 bases from V and 4 bases from J; junction bases left unmatched: 6. The CDR3 sequence: CASSGGGTSGYNEQFF. Written as DNA, the CDR3 is TGTGCCAGCAGCGGGGGGGGGACTAGCGGATACAATGAGCAGTTCTTC.

This clonotype was seen at least ten times. This chain connects TRBV7-4 to TRBJ2-3; the D call may be TRBD1 or TRBD2 (6 bases each). The CDR3 extends over 17 amino acids. V was cut by 1 base and J by 1 base, with 15 bases left in between. The germline V gene encodes CDR1 SGHVT and CDR2 SQSDAQ. The CDR3 here is CASSLDGGRRGTDTQYF. The CDR3 DNA is TGTGCCAGCAGCTTAGATGGGGGGCGCAGGGGCACAGATACGCAGTATTTT.

This clonotype was observed a few times. The V call is TRBV9, the J call TRBJ2-7; tentative D call: TRBD1 (6 bases). The ends were cut back, 3 bases at V and 7 bases at J, with 23 bases in the middle. The CDR3 extends over 16 amino acids. Germline V gene data show CDR1 as SGDLS and CDR2 as YYNGEE. The CDR3 DNA sequence: TGTGCCAGCAGCGCAGAGGGGACAAGCTACACGGGGGAGCAGTACTTC. It yields the protein CASSAEGTSYTGEQYF. The full variable domain, rest sourced from reference TRBV9 and TRBJ2-7, is DSGVTQTPKHLITATGQRVTLRCSPRSGDLSVYWYQQSLDQGLQFLIQYYNGEERAKGNILERFSAQQFPDLHSELNLSSLELGDSALYFCASSAEGTSYTGEQYFGPGTRLTVT.

This clonotype was counted at least ten times. The V and J genes are TRBV9 and TRBJ2-7; 7 nucleotides line up with TRBD2. CDR3 size: 14 residues. J lost 3 bases, V lost 4 bases, and 7 bases had no gene match. Germline CDR1 SGDLS, CDR2 YYNGEE. The CDR3 protein is CASSPGLSNYEQYF. As DNA, the CDR3 is TGTGCCAGCAGCCCGGGACTATCAAACTACGAGCAGTACTTC. Variable domain in full (rest from reference TRBV9 and TRBJ2-7): DSGVTQTPKHLITATGQRVTLRCSPRSGDLSVYWYQQSLDQGLQFLIQYYNGEERAKGNILERFSAQQFPDLHSELNLSSLELGDSALYFCASSPGLSNYEQYFGPGTRLTVT.

This clonotype has ten or more counts. The chain is built from TRBV9 and TRBJ2-3, with 9 bases matching TRBD2. Germline CDR1 SGDLS, CDR2 YYNGEE. The CDR3 contains 17 residues. The junction had 10 bases not matched to a gene; V was cut back by 0 bases and J by 5 bases. Here the CDR3 reads CASSVEPSGGRGDTQYF. The CDR3 DNA follows: TGTGCCAGCAGCGTAGAGCCCAGCGGGGGGCGGGGAGATACGCAGTATTTT.